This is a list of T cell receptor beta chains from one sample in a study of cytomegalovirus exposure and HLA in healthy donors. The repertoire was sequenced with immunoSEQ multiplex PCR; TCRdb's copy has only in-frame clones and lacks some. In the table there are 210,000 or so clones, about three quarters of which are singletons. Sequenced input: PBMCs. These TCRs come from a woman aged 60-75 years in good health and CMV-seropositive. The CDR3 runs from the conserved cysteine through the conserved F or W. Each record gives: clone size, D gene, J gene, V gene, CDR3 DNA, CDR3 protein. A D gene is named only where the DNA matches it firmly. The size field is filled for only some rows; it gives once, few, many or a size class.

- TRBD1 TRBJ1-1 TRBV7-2 TGTGCCAGCAGCTTCCTACCGACAGGGGGAGCTTTCTTT CASSFLPTGGAFF
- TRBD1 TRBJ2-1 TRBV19 TGTGCCAGTAGTAATTTTTGGGACAGTCGAATCTCCTACAATGAGCAGTTCTTC CASSNFWDSRISYNEQFF
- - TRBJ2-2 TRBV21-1 TGTGCCAGCAGCAGGACAGGGTGCACCGGGGAGCTGTTTTTT CASSRTGCTGELFF
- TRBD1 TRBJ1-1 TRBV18 TGTGCCAGCTCACCTCCGGGACAGGGAGTTACTGAAGCTTTCTTT CASSPPGQGVTEAFF
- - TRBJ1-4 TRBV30 TGTGCCTGGGGGGGGAATAAAAAACTGTTTTTT CAWGGNKKLFF
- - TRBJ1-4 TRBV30 TGTGCCTGGAGTGTGTCTTTCTTTAATGAAAAACTGTTTTTT CAWSVSFFNEKLFF
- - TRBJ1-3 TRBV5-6 TGTGCCAGCAGCTTGTGGGGGGGAACTGGAAACACCATATATTTT CASSLWGGTGNTIYF
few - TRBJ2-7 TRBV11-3 TGTGCCAGCAGCTTAGCCCCCACCTACGAGCAGTACTTC CASSLAPTYEQYF
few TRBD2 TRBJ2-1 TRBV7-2 TGTGCCAGCAGCTACAACCTTCTAGCGGGGGGGCGTGACAATGAGCAGTTCTTC CASSYNLLAGGRDNEQFF
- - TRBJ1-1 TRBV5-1 TGCGCCAGCAGCTTGGAGGTGGGGGGAACGGGGTACACTGAAGCTTTCTTT CASSLEVGGTGYTEAFF
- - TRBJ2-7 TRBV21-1 TGTGCCAGCAGCAAAATCCTAGCGGGAGCAGACTACGAGCAGTACTTC CASSKILAGADYEQYF
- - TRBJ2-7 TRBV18 TGTGCCAGCTCACTCTCGGGCTACGAGCAGTACTTC CASSLSGYEQYF
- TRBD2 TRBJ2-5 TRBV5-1 TGCGCCAGCAGCTTAGGAGCGGGAGGGCCTTATGAGACCCAGTACTTC CASSLGAGGPYETQYF
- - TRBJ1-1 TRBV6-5 TGTGCCAGCATTCGGAACAGGGCAAACACTGAAGCTTTCTTT CASIRNRANTEAFF
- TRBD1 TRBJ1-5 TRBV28 TGTGCCAGCAGTTCGACAGGGGTTCAGCCCCAGCATTTT CASSSTGVQPQHF
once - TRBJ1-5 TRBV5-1 TGCGCCAGCAGCTTGGGGGGCGGGAACCAGCCCCAGCATTTT CASSLGGGNQPQHF
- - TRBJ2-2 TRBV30 TGTGCCTGGGACAGGCCTTCAAACACCGGGGAGCTGTTTTTT CAWDRPSNTGELFF
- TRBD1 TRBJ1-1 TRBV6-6 TGTGCCAGCAGTATCGAGGGGGCCTCCACTGAAGCTTTCTTT CASSIEGASTEAFF
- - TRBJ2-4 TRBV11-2 TGTGCCAGCAGCTTATTACTTGGGGGGAATGGGGACATTCAGTACTTC CASSLLLGGNGDIQYF
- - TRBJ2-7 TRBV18 TGTGCCAGCTCACCAAACCAGGGGCTACACAAGCGGTACTTC CASSPNQGLHKRYF